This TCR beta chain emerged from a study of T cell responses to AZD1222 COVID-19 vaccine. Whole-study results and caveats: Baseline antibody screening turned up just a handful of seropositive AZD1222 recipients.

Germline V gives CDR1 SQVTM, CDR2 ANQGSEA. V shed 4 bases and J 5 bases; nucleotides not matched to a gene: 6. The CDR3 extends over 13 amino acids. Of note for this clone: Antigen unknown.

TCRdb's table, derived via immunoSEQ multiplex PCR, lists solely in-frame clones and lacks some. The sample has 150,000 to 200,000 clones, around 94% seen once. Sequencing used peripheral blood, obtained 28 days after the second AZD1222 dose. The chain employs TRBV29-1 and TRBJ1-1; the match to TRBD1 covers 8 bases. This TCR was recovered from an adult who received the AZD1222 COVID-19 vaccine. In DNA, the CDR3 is TGCAGCGTTGGGACAGGGAGAAAAACTGAAGCTTTCTTT. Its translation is CSVGTGRKTEAFF.